This TCR beta chain was obtained from a study of T cell changes during pregnancy in multiple sclerosis. Method: immunoSEQ multiplex PCR; TCRdb's copy keeps in-frame clones and lacks some. Among approximately 92,000 clones listed, under 95% were seen once. CDR3 length equals 16 residues. The germline CDR1 and CDR2 sequences are MNHNS and SASEGT. The J segment lost 0 bases and the V segment lost 2 bases, leaving 4 bases of the junction unmatched. The TCR sequence derives from a female donor with multiple sclerosis, enrolled in a pregnancy study. The J gene is TRBJ2-1, the V gene TRBV6-1; 7 bases are shared with TRBD1. The material was peripheral blood, obtained in the first trimester of pregnancy. CDR3 sequence reads: CASSEQGQASYNEQFF. The CDR3 coding sequence is TGTGCCAGCAGTGAACAAGGACAGGCCTCCTACAATGAGCAGTTCTTC.